Listed below are T cell receptor beta chains from one sample, sequenced in a study of blood T cell repertoires in COVID-19. Data came from immunoSEQ multiplex PCR; TCRdb stores just in-frame clones and leaves some out. The data show about 250,000 clones, 88% seen once. Sequencing was performed on PBMCs or T cells enriched from blood (not recorded which). The receptors come from a woman between 45 and 65 years old who had recovered from COVID-19. Both conserved end residues are part of each CDR3. The D gene is left open where the match is weak.

cdr3_length j_call v_call d_call cdr3_aa
16 TRBJ2-2 TRBV6-1 TRBD1 CASSEPGQGRTGELFF
17 TRBJ2-2 TRBV5-4 TRBD2 CASSLGLAGGGAGELFF
17 TRBJ1-4 TRBV5-1 TRBD1 CASTSGVMDRGYEKLFF
16 TRBJ2-4 TRBV7-9 . CASSLEGDSAKNIQYF
14 TRBJ2-3 TRBV7-2 . CASSLGQATDTQYF
19 TRBJ2-1 TRBV11-2 TRBD2 CASSQRFPGLAGAHNEQFF
16 TRBJ1-4 TRBV5-1 . CASSPGADRSGEKLFF
13 TRBJ1-1 TRBV19 TRBD1 CASSIRPGTALFF
13 TRBJ1-4 TRBV7-2 . CASGRGQNEKLFF
15 TRBJ2-3 TRBV24-1 . CATSLGRTSTDTQYF
14 TRBJ2-1 TRBV5-1 . CASSLTGPFDEQFF
12 TRBJ2-1 TRBV30 . CAWSGGRNEQFF
14 TRBJ2-7 TRBV7-9 TRBD1 CASSSGTGGYEQYF